The rows below give T cell receptor beta chains drawn from one sample of a study of blood T cells in healthy people across ages. TCRdb itself ran the 5' RACE reads through MiXCR, one entry per CDR3 protein. Among roughly 1.6 million distinct CDR3 sequences listed, 34% were seen once. Material: blood. The receptor set was obtained from a young woman in good health. The CDR3 runs from the conserved cysteine through the conserved F or W. A D gene is named only where the DNA matches it firmly. Rows give clone size only sometimes, using once, few, many, or a class for an expanded clone.

clone size: few
V gene: TRBV20-1
J gene: TRBJ2-7
D gene: TRBD2
CDR3 DNA: TGCAGTGCTAGGACTAGCGTCTACGAGCAGTACTTC
CDR3 protein: CSARTSVYEQYF

clone size: -
V gene: TRBV9
J gene: TRBJ2-7
D gene: -
CDR3 DNA: TGTGCCAGCAGCATCCCTGGCGAGCAGTACTTC
CDR3 protein: CASSIPGEQYF

clone size: few
V gene: TRBV5-1
J gene: TRBJ2-1
D gene: -
CDR3 DNA: TGCGCCAGCAGCTTGGCAGGGATACAGTTCTTC
CDR3 protein: CASSLAGIQFF

clone size: many
V gene: TRBV29-1
J gene: TRBJ2-6
D gene: TRBD1
CDR3 DNA: TGCAGCGTTGGCGAGGTTGGGACAGGGATGGGTGGGGCCAACGTCCTGACTTTC
CDR3 protein: CSVGEVGTGMGGANVLTF

clone size: -
V gene: TRBV3-1
J gene: TRBJ2-3
D gene: TRBD2
CDR3 DNA: TGTGCCAGCAGCCTTCAAACTAGCGTCGGGGGGTCAGATACGCAGTATTTT
CDR3 protein: CASSLQTSVGGSDTQYF

clone size: few
V gene: TRBV10-2
J gene: TRBJ2-3
D gene: TRBD2
CDR3 DNA: TGCGCCAGCAGTGAGCGGGGGGGCGGCACAGATACGCAGTATTTT
CDR3 protein: CASSERGGGTDTQYF

clone size: many
V gene: TRBV28
J gene: TRBJ2-7
D gene: TRBD2
CDR3 DNA: TGTGCCAGCAGTTCTTACCCCGGGACTAGCGGTGCTGAGCAGTACTTC
CDR3 protein: CASSSYPGTSGAEQYF

clone size: -
V gene: TRBV29-1
J gene: TRBJ1-4
D gene: TRBD1
CDR3 DNA: TGCAGCGCTAAACCCGGGACAGATAATGAAAAACTGTTTTTT
CDR3 protein: CSAKPGTDNEKLFF

clone size: -
V gene: TRBV4-1
J gene: TRBJ1-2
D gene: -
CDR3 DNA: TGCGCCAGCCACACTACGGGAATAGGCTATGGCTACACCTTC
CDR3 protein: CASHTTGIGYGYTF

clone size: -
V gene: TRBV24-1
J gene: TRBJ2-1
D gene: -
CDR3 DNA: TGTGCCACCAGTGATCAGGCCTACAATGAGCAGTTCTTC
CDR3 protein: CATSDQAYNEQFF

clone size: -
V gene: TRBV20-1
J gene: TRBJ1-2
D gene: -
CDR3 DNA: TGCAGTGCTACTAAGCTTCTGGACTACACCTTC
CDR3 protein: CSATKLLDYTF

clone size: few
V gene: TRBV16
J gene: TRBJ2-1
D gene: TRBD2
CDR3 DNA: TGTGCCAGCAGCAACTACGGGGGGGCTATGGGAGAGCAGTTCTTC
CDR3 protein: CASSNYGGAMGEQFF

clone size: few
V gene: TRBV10-1
J gene: TRBJ2-1
D gene: -
CDR3 DNA: TGCGCCAGCAGCCCTTTCGGGGGGCCTAATGAGCAGTTCTTC
CDR3 protein: CASSPFGGPNEQFF

clone size: many
V gene: TRBV29-1
J gene: TRBJ2-7
D gene: TRBD2
CDR3 DNA: TGCAGCGTTGAACCCTTTGCGGGGGGCGACTACGAGCAGTACTTC
CDR3 protein: CSVEPFAGGDYEQYF

clone size: -
V gene: TRBV10-3
J gene: TRBJ2-3
D gene: TRBD1
CDR3 DNA: TGTGCCATCAGTCGAGGTGAGGGACAGGGGCCCGATACGCAGTATTTT
CDR3 protein: CAISRGEGQGPDTQYF

clone size: -
V gene: TRBV9
J gene: TRBJ2-1
D gene: TRBD1
CDR3 DNA: TGTGCCAGCAGCGCCCGGGGGACAGGGCGCCGCTACAATGAGCAGTTCTTC
CDR3 protein: CASSARGTGRRYNEQFF

clone size: -
V gene: TRBV20-1
J gene: TRBJ2-3
D gene: -
CDR3 DNA: TGCAGTGCTCAGACAGGCACAGATACGCAGTATTTT
CDR3 protein: CSAQTGTDTQYF

clone size: few
V gene: TRBV29-1
J gene: TRBJ1-5
D gene: TRBD1
CDR3 DNA: TGCAGCGTCGCCGGGACAGACCCCAATCAGCCCCAGCATTTT
CDR3 protein: CSVAGTDPNQPQHF

clone size: -
V gene: TRBV24-1
J gene: TRBJ1-5
D gene: -
CDR3 DNA: TGTGCCACCAATGCAGGGAAGGGTGTAAGGGAGGATCAGCCCCAGCATTTT
CDR3 protein: CATNAGKGVREDQPQHF

clone size: few
V gene: TRBV3-1
J gene: TRBJ2-1
D gene: TRBD2
CDR3 DNA: TGTGCCAGCAATCTGGGGGGGGGCAATGAGCAGTTCTTC
CDR3 protein: CASNLGGGNEQFF

clone size: -
V gene: TRBV12-3/TRBV12-4
J gene: TRBJ2-3
D gene: -
CDR3 DNA: TGTGCCAGCAGTTTACGGGGGGCTGGCACAGATACGCAGTATTTT
CDR3 protein: CASSLRGAGTDTQYF

clone size: few
V gene: TRBV4-2
J gene: TRBJ2-1
D gene: TRBD2
CDR3 DNA: TGTGCCAGCAGCCCTAGAGGGACTAGCGGGACCAATGAGCAGTTCTTC
CDR3 protein: CASSPRGTSGTNEQFF

clone size: few
V gene: TRBV20-1
J gene: TRBJ2-7
D gene: TRBD1
CDR3 DNA: TGCAGTGCTTTCGTACAGGGGTTCTACGAGCAGTACTTC
CDR3 protein: CSAFVQGFYEQYF

clone size: -
V gene: TRBV7-8
J gene: TRBJ2-7
D gene: TRBD1
CDR3 DNA: TGTGCCAGCAGTTCGGCCATTAACCGGGACAGACCTTACGAGCAGTACTTC
CDR3 protein: CASSSAINRDRPYEQYF

clone size: -
V gene: TRBV12-3/TRBV12-4
J gene: TRBJ2-3
D gene: TRBD2
CDR3 DNA: TGTGCCAGCAGTTTACTAGCGGGGAACGCAGATACGCAGTATTTT
CDR3 protein: CASSLLAGNADTQYF

clone size: -
V gene: TRBV7-9
J gene: TRBJ2-7
D gene: -
CDR3 DNA: TGTGCCGGCAGCCACCGGGACGGGTCGGACGAGCAGTACTTC
CDR3 protein: CAGSHRDGSDEQYF

clone size: -
V gene: TRBV4-2
J gene: TRBJ2-7
D gene: -
CDR3 DNA: TGTGCCAGCAGGCCAAACGAGGGTTATTACGAGCAGTACTTC
CDR3 protein: CASRPNEGYYEQYF

clone size: few
V gene: TRBV20-1
J gene: TRBJ2-7
D gene: TRBD2
CDR3 DNA: TGCAGTGCCCGTCGGGAGGGCCGGCCCTACGAGCAGTACTTC
CDR3 protein: CSARREGRPYEQYF

clone size: -
V gene: TRBV6-2/TRBV6-3
J gene: TRBJ2-1
D gene: -
CDR3 DNA: TGTGCCAGCAGGTCGGAGGGGGCCTACAATGAGCAGTTCTTC
CDR3 protein: CASRSEGAYNEQFF

clone size: -
V gene: TRBV5-1
J gene: TRBJ2-5
D gene: -
CDR3 DNA: TGCGCCAGCAGCACCGGGGGACTCCAAGAGACCCAGTACTTC
CDR3 protein: CASSTGGLQETQYF

clone size: few
V gene: TRBV7-2
J gene: TRBJ2-3
D gene: -
CDR3 DNA: TGTGCCAGCAGCTTAGAACTCCTTCCCAAGGTCGGCACAGATACGCAGTATTTT
CDR3 protein: CASSLELLPKVGTDTQYF

clone size: -
V gene: TRBV9
J gene: TRBJ2-5
D gene: TRBD2
CDR3 DNA: TGTGCCAGCAGCGTAGGTTTGCTAGCGGGAGTCAGAGAGACCCAGTACTTC
CDR3 protein: CASSVGLLAGVRETQYF

clone size: few
V gene: TRBV9
J gene: TRBJ2-1
D gene: TRBD2
CDR3 DNA: TGTGCCAGCAGCGTAGGGGCGGGAGGCTTTTATGGTGAGCAGTTCTTC
CDR3 protein: CASSVGAGGFYGEQFF

clone size: -
V gene: TRBV28
J gene: TRBJ2-7
D gene: TRBD2
CDR3 DNA: TGTGCCAGCAGTATGTCTAGCGGGAGTTCCTACGAGCAGTACTTC
CDR3 protein: CASSMSSGSSYEQYF

clone size: -
V gene: TRBV5-6
J gene: TRBJ2-5
D gene: -
CDR3 DNA: TGTGCCAGCAGCTTGTTCGGACTCGGCTTGAAAGAGACCCAGTACTTC
CDR3 protein: CASSLFGLGLKETQYF

clone size: -
V gene: TRBV7-9
J gene: TRBJ2-3
D gene: TRBD2
CDR3 DNA: TGTGCCAGCAGCTTAGCCGGGACTAGCCATGTGACAGATACGCAGTATTTT
CDR3 protein: CASSLAGTSHVTDTQYF

clone size: many
V gene: TRBV12-3/TRBV12-4
J gene: TRBJ2-1
D gene: TRBD1
CDR3 DNA: TGTGCCAGCAGTTTTACAGGGGGCCATGAGCAGTTCTTC
CDR3 protein: CASSFTGGHEQFF